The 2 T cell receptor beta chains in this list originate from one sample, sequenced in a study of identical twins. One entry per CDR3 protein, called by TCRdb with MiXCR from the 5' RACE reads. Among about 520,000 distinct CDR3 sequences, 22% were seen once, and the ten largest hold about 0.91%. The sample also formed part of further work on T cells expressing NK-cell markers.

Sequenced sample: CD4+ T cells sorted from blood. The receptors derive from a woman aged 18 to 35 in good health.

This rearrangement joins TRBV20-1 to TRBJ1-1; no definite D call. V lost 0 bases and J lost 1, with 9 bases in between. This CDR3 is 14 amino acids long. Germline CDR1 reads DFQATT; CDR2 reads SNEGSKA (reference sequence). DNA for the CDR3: TGCAGTGCTAGAGATCCGGCTGAGAACACTGAAGCTTTCTTT. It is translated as CSARDPAENTEAFF.

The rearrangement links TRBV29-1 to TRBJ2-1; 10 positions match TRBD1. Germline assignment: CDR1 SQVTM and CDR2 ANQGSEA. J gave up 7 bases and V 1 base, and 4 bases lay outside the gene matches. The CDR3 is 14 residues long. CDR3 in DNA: TGCAGCGTTGAAGGGGACAGGGGATATAATGAGCAGTTCTTC. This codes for CSVEGDRGYNEQFF.